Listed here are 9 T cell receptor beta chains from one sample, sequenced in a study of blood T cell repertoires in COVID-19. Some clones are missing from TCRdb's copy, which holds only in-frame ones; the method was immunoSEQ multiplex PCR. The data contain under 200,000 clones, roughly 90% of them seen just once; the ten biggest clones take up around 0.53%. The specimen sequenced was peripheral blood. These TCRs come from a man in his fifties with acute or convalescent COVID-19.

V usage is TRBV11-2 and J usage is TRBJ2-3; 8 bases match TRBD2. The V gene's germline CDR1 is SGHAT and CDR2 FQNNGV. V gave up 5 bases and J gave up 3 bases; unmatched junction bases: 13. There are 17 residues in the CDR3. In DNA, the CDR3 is TGTGCCAGCAGCCCACGACCTACTAGCGGAAGTACAGATACGCAGTATTTT. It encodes CASSPRPTSGSTDTQYF.

The CDR3: CASRVRNTGELFF. Written as DNA, the CDR3 is TGTGCCAGCAGAGTGCGGAACACCGGGGAGCTGTTTTTT. The V gene is TRBV27, the J gene TRBJ2-2; unclear D gene. CDR3 length: 13 residues. V was clipped by 6 bases and J by 1 base, with 6 bases between them. In germline, CDR1 is MNHEY, CDR2 SMNVEV (reference sequence).

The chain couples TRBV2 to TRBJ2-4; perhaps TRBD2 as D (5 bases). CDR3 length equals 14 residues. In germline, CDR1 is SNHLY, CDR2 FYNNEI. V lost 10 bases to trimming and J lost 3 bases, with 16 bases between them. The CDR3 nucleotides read TGTGCCACCCCCTCCGGGGTGGACAAAAACATTCAGTACTTC. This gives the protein CATPSGVDKNIQYF. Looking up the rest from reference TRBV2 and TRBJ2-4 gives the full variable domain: EPEVTQTPSHQVTQMGQEVILRCVPISNHLYFYWYRQILGQKVEFLVSFYNNEISEKSEIFDDQFSVERPDGSNFTLKIRSTKLEDSAMYFCATPSGVDKNIQYFGAGTRLSVL.

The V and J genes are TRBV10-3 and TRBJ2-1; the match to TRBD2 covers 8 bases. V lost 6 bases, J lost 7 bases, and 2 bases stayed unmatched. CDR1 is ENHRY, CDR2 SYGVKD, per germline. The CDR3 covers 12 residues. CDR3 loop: CAIRGLENEQFF. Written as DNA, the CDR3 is TGTGCCATCAGGGGACTAGAGAATGAGCAGTTCTTC.

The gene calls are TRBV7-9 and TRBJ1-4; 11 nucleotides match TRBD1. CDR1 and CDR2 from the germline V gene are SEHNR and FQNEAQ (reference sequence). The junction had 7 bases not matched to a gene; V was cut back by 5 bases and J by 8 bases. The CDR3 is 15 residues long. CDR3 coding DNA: TGTGCCAGCAGCAAAACGGACAGGGGGCGGGAAAAACTGTTTTTT. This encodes CASSKTDRGREKLFF.

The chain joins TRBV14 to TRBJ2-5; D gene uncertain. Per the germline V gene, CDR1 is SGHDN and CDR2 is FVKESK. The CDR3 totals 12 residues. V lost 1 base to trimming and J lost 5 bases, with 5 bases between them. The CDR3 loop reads CASSQVRETQYF. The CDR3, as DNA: TGTGCCAGCAGCCAAGTCCGGGAGACCCAGTACTTC.

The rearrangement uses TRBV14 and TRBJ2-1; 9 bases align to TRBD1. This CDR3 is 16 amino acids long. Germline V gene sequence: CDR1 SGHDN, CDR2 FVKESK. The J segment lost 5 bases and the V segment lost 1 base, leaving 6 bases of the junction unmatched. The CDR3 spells CASSQVVRDRDNEQFF. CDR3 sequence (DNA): TGTGCCAGCAGCCAAGTTGTCCGGGACAGGGACAATGAGCAGTTCTTC.

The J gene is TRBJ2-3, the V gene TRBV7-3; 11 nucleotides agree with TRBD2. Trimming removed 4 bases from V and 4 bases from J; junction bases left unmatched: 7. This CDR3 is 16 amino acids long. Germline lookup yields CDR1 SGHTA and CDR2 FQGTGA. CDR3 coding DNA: TGTGCCAGCAGCTATTTAGCGGGAGGGCAGTCAGATACGCAGTATTTT. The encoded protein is CASSYLAGGQSDTQYF. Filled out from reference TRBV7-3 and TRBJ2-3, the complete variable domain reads GAGVSQTPSNKVTEKGKYVELRCDPISGHTALYWYRQSLGQGPEFLIYFQGTGAADDSGLPNDRFFAVRPEGSVSTLKIQRTERGDSAVYLCASSYLAGGQSDTQYFGPGTRLTVL.

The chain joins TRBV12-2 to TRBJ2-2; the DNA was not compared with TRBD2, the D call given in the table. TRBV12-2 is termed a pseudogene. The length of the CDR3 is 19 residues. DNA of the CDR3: TGTGCAAGTCGCTTAAGGGGACTAGCGGGGGCCGCCTCCGGCGGGGAGCTGTTTTTT. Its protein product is CASRLRGLAGAASGGELFF.